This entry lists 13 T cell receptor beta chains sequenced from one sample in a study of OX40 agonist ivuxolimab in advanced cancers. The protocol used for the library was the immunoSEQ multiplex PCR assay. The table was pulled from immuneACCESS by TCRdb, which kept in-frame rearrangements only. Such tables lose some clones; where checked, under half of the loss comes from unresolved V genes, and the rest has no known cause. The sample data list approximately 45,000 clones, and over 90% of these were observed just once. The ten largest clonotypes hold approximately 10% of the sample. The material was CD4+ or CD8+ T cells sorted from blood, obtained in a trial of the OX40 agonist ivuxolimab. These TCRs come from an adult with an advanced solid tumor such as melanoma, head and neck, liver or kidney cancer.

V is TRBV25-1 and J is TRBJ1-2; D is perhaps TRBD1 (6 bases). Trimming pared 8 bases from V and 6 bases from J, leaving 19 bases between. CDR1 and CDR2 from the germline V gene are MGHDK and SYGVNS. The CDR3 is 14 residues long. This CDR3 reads CASSRGRAGNGYTF. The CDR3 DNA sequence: TGTGCCAGCTCCAGGGGAAGGGCGGGGAATGGCTACACCTTC.

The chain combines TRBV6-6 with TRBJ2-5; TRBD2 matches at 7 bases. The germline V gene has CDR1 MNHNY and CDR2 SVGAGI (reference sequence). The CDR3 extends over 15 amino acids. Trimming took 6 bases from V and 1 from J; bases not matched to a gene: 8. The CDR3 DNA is TGTGCCAGCAGCCACCGGGAGGCAGGCCAAGAGACCCAGTACTTC. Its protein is CASSHREAGQETQYF.

In DNA form, the CDR3 reads TGTGCCAGCACCCAAGGGGTCTATACGCAGTATTTT. It encodes CASTQGVYTQYF. The chain couples TRBV6-1 to TRBJ2-3, with D maybe TRBD1 (5 bases). The CDR3 runs to 12 residues. CDR1 and CDR2 (germline): MNHNS, SASEGT. The V gene lost 7 bases and the J gene lost 7 bases, with 12 bases spanning the gap.

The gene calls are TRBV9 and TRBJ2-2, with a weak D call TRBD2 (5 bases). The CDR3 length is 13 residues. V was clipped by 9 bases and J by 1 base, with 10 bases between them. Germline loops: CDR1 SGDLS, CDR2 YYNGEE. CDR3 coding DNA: TGTGCCACCGGAGAGGGGAACACCGGGGAGCTGTTTTTT. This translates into CATGEGNTGELFF.

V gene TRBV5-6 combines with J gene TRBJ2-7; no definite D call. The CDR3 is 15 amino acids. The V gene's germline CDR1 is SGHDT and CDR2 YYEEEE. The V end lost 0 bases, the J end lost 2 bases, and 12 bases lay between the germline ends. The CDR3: CASSLAGRLAYEQYF. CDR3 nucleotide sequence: TGTGCCAGCAGCTTGGCTGGCAGACTCGCCTACGAGCAGTACTTC.

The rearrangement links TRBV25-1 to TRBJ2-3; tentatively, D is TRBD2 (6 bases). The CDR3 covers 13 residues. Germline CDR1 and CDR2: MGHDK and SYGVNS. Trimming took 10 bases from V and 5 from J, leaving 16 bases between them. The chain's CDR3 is CATLGGIGDTQYF. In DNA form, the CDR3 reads TGTGCCACTCTTGGCGGGATAGGAGATACGCAGTATTTT.

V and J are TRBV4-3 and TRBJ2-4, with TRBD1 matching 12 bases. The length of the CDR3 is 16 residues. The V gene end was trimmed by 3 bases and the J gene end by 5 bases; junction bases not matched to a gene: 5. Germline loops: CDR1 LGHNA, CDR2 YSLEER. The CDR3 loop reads CASSHGTGGAENIQYF. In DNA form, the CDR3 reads TGCGCCAGCAGCCACGGGACAGGGGGCGCGGAAAACATTCAGTACTTC.

The CDR3 DNA sequence: TGTGCCAGTAGTATAGAGTGGCAGCCCATCTATGGCTACACCTTC. Its translation is CASSIEWQPIYGYTF. This rearrangement joins TRBV19 to TRBJ1-2; D remains ambiguous. This CDR3 spans 15 amino acids. The ends were cut back, 0 bases at V and 4 bases at J, with 12 bases in the middle. Germline values: CDR1 LNHDA, CDR2 SQIVND (reference sequence).

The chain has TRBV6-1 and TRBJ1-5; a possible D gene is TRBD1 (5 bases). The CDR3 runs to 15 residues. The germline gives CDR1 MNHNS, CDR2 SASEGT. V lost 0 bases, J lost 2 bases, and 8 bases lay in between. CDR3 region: CASSEARGGNQPQHF. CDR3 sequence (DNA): TGTGCCAGCAGTGAAGCGAGGGGTGGCAATCAGCCCCAGCATTTT.

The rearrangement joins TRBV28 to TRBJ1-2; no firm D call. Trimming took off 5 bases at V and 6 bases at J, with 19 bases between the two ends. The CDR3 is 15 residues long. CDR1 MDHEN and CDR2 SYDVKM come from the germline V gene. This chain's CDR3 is CASSPAFLGSHGYTF. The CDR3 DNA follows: TGTGCCAGCAGTCCAGCCTTTTTGGGGAGCCATGGCTACACCTTC.

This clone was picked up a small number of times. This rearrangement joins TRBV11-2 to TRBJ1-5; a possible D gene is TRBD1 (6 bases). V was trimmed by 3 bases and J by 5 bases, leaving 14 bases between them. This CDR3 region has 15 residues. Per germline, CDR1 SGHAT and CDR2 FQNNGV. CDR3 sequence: CASSLFEQGYQPQHF. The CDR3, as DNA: TGTGCCAGCAGCTTGTTCGAACAGGGATATCAGCCCCAGCATTTT.

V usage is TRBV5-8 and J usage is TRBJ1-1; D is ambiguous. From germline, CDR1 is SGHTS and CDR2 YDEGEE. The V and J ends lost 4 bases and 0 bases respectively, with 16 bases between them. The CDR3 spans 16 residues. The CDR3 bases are TGTGCCAGCAGCGACCCACCACGGTCCATGAACACTGAAGCTTTCTTT. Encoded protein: CASSDPPRSMNTEAFF.

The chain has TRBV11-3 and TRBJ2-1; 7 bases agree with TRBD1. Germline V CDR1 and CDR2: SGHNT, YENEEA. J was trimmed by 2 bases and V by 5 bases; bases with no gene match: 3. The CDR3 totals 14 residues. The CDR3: CASSRQGAYNEQFF. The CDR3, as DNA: TGTGCCAGCAGCCGACAGGGTGCCTACAATGAGCAGTTCTTC.